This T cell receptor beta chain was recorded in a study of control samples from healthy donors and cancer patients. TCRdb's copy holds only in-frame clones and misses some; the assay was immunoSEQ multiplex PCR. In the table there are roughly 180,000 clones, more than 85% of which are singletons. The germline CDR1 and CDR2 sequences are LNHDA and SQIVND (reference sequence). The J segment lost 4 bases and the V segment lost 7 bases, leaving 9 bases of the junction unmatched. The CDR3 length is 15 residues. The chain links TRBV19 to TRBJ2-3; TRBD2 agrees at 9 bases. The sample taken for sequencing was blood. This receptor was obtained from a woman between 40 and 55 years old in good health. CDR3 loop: CASKSIAGEADTQYF. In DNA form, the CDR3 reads TGTGCCAGTAAGAGTATAGCGGGGGAGGCAGATACGCAGTATTTT.